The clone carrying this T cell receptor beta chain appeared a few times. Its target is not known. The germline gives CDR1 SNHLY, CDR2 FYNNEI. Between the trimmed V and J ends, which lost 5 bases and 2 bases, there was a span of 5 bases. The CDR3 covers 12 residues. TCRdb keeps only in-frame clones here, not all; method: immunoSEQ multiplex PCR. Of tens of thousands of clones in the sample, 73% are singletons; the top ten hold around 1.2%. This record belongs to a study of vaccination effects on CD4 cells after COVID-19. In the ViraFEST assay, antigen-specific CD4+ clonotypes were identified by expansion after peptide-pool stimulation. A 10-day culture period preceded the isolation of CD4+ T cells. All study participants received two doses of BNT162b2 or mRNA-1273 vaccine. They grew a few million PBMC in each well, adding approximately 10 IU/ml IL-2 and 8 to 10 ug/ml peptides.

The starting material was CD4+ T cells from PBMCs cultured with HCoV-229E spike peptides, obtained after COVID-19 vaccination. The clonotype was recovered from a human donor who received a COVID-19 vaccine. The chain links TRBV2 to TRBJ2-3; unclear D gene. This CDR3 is CASSINTDTQYF. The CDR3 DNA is TGTGCCAGCAGTATAAACACAGATACGCAGTATTTT.